These T cell receptor beta chains were read from a single sample in a study of blood T cells in healthy people across ages. In TCRdb, the 5' RACE reads were re-called with MiXCR into one record per CDR3 protein. The sample carries 730,000 or so distinct CDR3 sequences, 35% to 50% recorded once. Sequencing used blood. The receptors stem from a man aged 80 or over in good health. Each CDR3 is given with its conserved first and last residue. D genes are given only for firm matches. Expanded clones are given a class, and other clones once, few, many or no size at all.

cdr3_aa	cdr3_nt	clone_size	v_call	j_call	d_call
CASSPRQGLGKLFF	TGTGCCAGCAGCCCGCGACAGGGGCTCGGAAAACTGTTTTTT	.	TRBV7-6	TRBJ1-4	TRBD1
CASSLTPPTSGGFNEQYF	TGTGCCAGCAGCTTGACGCCCCCGACTAGCGGGGGATTTAATGAGCAGTACTTC	.	TRBV7-2	TRBJ2-7	TRBD2
CASSLVLAGNEQFF	TGTGCCAGCAGCTTAGTGCTAGCGGGGAATGAGCAGTTCTTC	.	TRBV7-9	TRBJ2-1	TRBD2
CASSQQGFGELFF	TGCGCCAGCAGCCAACAGGGATTCGGGGAGCTGTTTTTT	.	TRBV4-3	TRBJ2-2	.
CASSLEGVGKTQYF	TGCGCCAGCAGCTTGGAGGGGGTGGGAAAGACCCAGTACTTC	once	TRBV5-1	TRBJ2-5	.
CASSSGQGMNTEAFF	TGTGCCAGCAGCTCCGGACAGGGGATGAACACTGAAGCTTTCTTT	.	TRBV13	TRBJ1-1	TRBD1
CASSQDSGQGLYEQYF	TGTGCCAGCAGCCAAGATTCGGGACAGGGCTTATACGAGCAGTACTTC	.	TRBV4-2	TRBJ2-7	TRBD1
CASSSRRATGLYEQYF	TGTGCCAGCAGCTCCCGGCGAGCGACGGGGCTCTACGAGCAGTACTTC	few	TRBV28	TRBJ2-7	.
CSADRAGRSSGANVLTF	TGCAGTGCTGACAGGGCGGGACGAAGCTCTGGGGCCAACGTCCTGACTTTC	.	TRBV20-1	TRBJ2-6	.
CSARDLQGWVNEQFF	TGCAGTGCTAGAGATCTTCAGGGGTGGGTGAATGAGCAGTTCTTC	many	TRBV20-1	TRBJ2-1	.
CATSDSGTGMNTEAFF	TGTGCCACCAGTGACTCCGGGACAGGTATGAACACTGAAGCTTTCTTT	.	TRBV24-1	TRBJ1-1	TRBD1
CASTSPGGRATTYEQYF	TGTGCCAGCACCTCCCCCGGCGGGAGGGCAACTACTTACGAGCAGTACTTC	.	TRBV6-2/TRBV6-3	TRBJ2-7	TRBD2
CASSPGLDTDTQYF	TGTGCCAGCAGTCCGGGACTCGACACAGATACGCAGTATTTT	.	TRBV6-5	TRBJ2-3	.
CSARDWSGGNYEQYF	TGCAGTGCTAGAGATTGGTCAGGGGGGAACTACGAGCAGTACTTC	many	TRBV20-1	TRBJ2-7	.
CSVGLGVDSYEQYF	TGCAGCGTTGGTCTTGGTGTCGATTCCTACGAGCAGTACTTC	many	TRBV29-1	TRBJ2-7	.
CASSSQGHSYEQYF	TGTGCCAGCAGCTCCCAGGGACATTCCTACGAGCAGTACTTC	.	TRBV9	TRBJ2-7	.
CASSQDHPLAGELFF	TGCGCCAGCAGCCAAGATCACCCACTAGCCGGGGAGCTGTTTTTT	.	TRBV4-1	TRBJ2-2	.
CSARVAGEQETQYF	TGCAGTGCTAGGGTAGCGGGGGAGCAAGAGACCCAGTACTTC	many	TRBV20-1	TRBJ2-5	TRBD2
CASSPIGGGSGYNEQFF	TGTGCCAGCAGTCCCATAGGGGGTGGTAGCGGGTACAATGAGCAGTTCTTC	few	TRBV12-3/TRBV12-4	TRBJ2-1	.
CSARPGGGPQHF	TGCAGTGCTAGACCAGGGGGCGGGCCCCAGCATTTT	.	TRBV20-1	TRBJ1-5	TRBD1
CASSPAGGTTNIQYF	TGTGCCAGCAGTCCAGCTGGCGGGACAACAAACATTCAGTACTTC	.	TRBV12-3/TRBV12-4	TRBJ2-4	.
CSASLQSRGYTF	TGCAGTGCTAGCCTCCAGTCCCGAGGCTACACCTTC	.	TRBV20-1	TRBJ1-2	.
CASSFGSGLGDTQYF	TGTGCCAGCAGCTTTGGGTCAGGACTGGGAGATACGCAGTATTTT	.	TRBV5-5	TRBJ2-3	.
CAISEGETSTDTQYF	TGTGCCATCAGTGAGGGCGAGACTAGCACAGATACGCAGTATTTT	many	TRBV10-3	TRBJ2-3	.
CASSEKVHYEQYF	TGCGCCAGCAGTGAGAAAGTCCACTACGAGCAGTACTTC	.	TRBV10-1	TRBJ2-7	.
CASGSSYEQYF	TGTGCCAGCGGGTCCTCCTACGAGCAGTACTTC	few	TRBV6-5	TRBJ2-7	.
CATSRLGGSPGELFF	TGTGCCACCAGCCGTCTAGGCGGGAGTCCCGGGGAGCTGTTTTTT	.	TRBV15	TRBJ2-2	TRBD2
CAGRGLAGDANTQYF	TGTGCCGGCAGGGGACTAGCGGGAGATGCGAATACGCAGTATTTT	.	TRBV14	TRBJ2-3	TRBD2
CSATRGSGANVLTF	TGCAGTGCTACCAGGGGCTCTGGGGCCAACGTCCTGACTTTC	few	TRBV20-1	TRBJ2-6	.
CASSLNRVTEETQYF	TGTGCCAGCAGCTTAAATAGGGTAACCGAAGAGACCCAGTACTTC	few	TRBV7-6	TRBJ2-5	.
CSARRLAYEQYF	TGCAGTGCTAGACGACTAGCCTACGAGCAGTACTTC	.	TRBV20-1	TRBJ2-7	.
CATSSGLASTDTQYF	TGTGCCACCAGCAGCGGACTAGCTAGCACAGATACGCAGTATTTT	.	TRBV15	TRBJ2-3	TRBD2
CASNRTSGSADTQYF	TGTGCCAGCAACCGGACTAGCGGGAGTGCAGATACGCAGTATTTT	.	TRBV7-3	TRBJ2-3	TRBD2
CASRGPGLGTGELFF	TGTGCCAGCAGGGGACCGGGACTAGGCACCGGGGAGCTGTTTTTT	.	TRBV7-2	TRBJ2-2	TRBD2
CASSLQPSGALLGQYF	TGCGCCAGCAGCCTCCAACCTAGCGGGGCCCTCCTGGGGCAGTACTTC	.	TRBV5-1	TRBJ2-7	TRBD2
CSVEEKQGYYGYTF	TGCAGCGTTGAAGAGAAACAGGGGTACTATGGCTACACCTTC	.	TRBV29-1	TRBJ1-2	TRBD1
CATRLAAEQYF	TGTGCCACGCGTCTAGCAGCCGAGCAGTACTTC	many	TRBV4-2	TRBJ2-7	.
CASSLAGTEPYEQYF	TGTGCCAGCAGCTTAGCCGGGACGGAACCCTACGAGCAGTACTTC	many	TRBV7-2	TRBJ2-7	.
CASSQNLAGGTDTQYF	TGCGCCAGCAGCCAAAACCTAGCGGGGGGCACAGATACGCAGTATTTT	many	TRBV5-1	TRBJ2-3	TRBD2
CASSLNEETQYF	TGCGCCAGCAGCTTAAATGAGGAGACCCAGTACTTC	.	TRBV5-1	TRBJ2-5	.
CASSQDRDTYNEQFF	TGCGCCAGCAGCCAAGACCGAGATACATACAATGAGCAGTTCTTC	.	TRBV4-3	TRBJ2-1	.
CSVEGGSGNTIYF	TGCAGCGTTGAAGGGGGATCTGGAAACACCATATATTTT	.	TRBV29-1	TRBJ1-3	.
CASSEWNSLYDYTF	TGTGCCAGCAGTGAATGGAACAGCCTCTATGACTACACCTTC	.	TRBV25-1	TRBJ1-2	.
CASSGAYNEQFF	TGTGCCAGCAGTGGGGCTTACAATGAGCAGTTCTTC	.	TRBV6-2/TRBV6-3	TRBJ2-1	.
CASSSARDGSYGYTF	TGTGCCAGCAGCTCTGCTAGGGACGGTAGCTATGGCTACACCTTC	.	TRBV7-2	TRBJ1-2	.
CASSQVETGDTEAFF	TGCGCCAGCAGCCAAGTTGAAACAGGGGACACTGAAGCTTTCTTT	once	TRBV4-1	TRBJ1-1	TRBD1
CASSPNRAYNEQYF	TGTGCCAGCTCACCAAACAGGGCCTACAATGAGCAGTACTTC	.	TRBV18	TRBJ2-7	.
CASSQRRGTQETQYF	TGTGCCAGCAGCCAAAGACGGGGGACCCAAGAGACCCAGTACTTC	few	TRBV14	TRBJ2-5	.
CASSHRLAGVYNEQFF	TGTGCCAGCAGCCACAGACTAGCGGGGGTGTACAATGAGCAGTTCTTC	.	TRBV7-2	TRBJ2-1	TRBD2
CASTGHRSGANVLTF	TGTGCCAGTACGGGACATCGGAGCGGGGCCAACGTCCTGACTTTC	few	TRBV19	TRBJ2-6	.
CASSKCRDLRTEAFF	TGTGCCAGCAGCAAATGTCGGGATTTGAGAACTGAAGCTTTCTTT	.	TRBV21-1	TRBJ1-1	.
CSARDRGNTEAFF	TGCAGCGCCAGGGACAGGGGGAACACTGAAGCTTTCTTT	.	TRBV29-1	TRBJ1-1	TRBD1
CASSPRPGSWYTF	TGTGCCAGCAGCCCCAGGCCGGGAAGTTGGTACACCTTC	few	TRBV7-2	TRBJ1-2	.
CASSKRQGSYEQYF	TGTGCCAGCAGTAAAAGACAGGGCTCCTACGAGCAGTACTTC	.	TRBV6-2/TRBV6-3	TRBJ2-7	TRBD1
CASSLRRGGNKDNEQYF	TGTGCCAGCAGCTTACGGCGGGGGGGCAATAAAGATAATGAGCAGTACTTC	.	TRBV7-9	TRBJ2-7	TRBD2
CASSCRGSYEQYF	TGCGCCAGCAGCTGCCGGGGCTCCTACGAGCAGTACTTC	few	TRBV5-1	TRBJ2-7	.